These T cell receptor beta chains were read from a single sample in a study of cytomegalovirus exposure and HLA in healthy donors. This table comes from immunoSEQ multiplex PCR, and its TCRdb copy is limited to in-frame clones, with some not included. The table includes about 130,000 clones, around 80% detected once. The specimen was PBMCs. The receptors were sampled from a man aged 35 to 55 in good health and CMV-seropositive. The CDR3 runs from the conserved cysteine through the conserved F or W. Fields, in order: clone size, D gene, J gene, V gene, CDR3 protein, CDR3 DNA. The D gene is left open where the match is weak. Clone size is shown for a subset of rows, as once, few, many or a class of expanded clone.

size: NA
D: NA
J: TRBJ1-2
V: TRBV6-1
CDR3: CASSEGSNYGYTF
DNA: TGTGCCAGCAGTGAGGGCAGTAACTATGGCTACACCTTC

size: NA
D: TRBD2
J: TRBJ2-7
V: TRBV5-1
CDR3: CASSVLAANSYEQYF
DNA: TGCGCCAGCAGCGTACTAGCGGCCAACTCCTACGAGCAGTACTTC

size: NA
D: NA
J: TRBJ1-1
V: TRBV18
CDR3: CASSPTAMNTEAFF
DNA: TGTGCCAGCTCCCCGACAGCAATGAACACTGAAGCTTTCTTT

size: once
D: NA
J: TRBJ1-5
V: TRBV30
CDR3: CAWGAPGGNQPQHF
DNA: TGTGCCTGGGGGGCCCCGGGAGGCAATCAGCCCCAGCATTTT

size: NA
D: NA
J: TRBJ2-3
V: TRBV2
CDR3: CASSDAGSRSTDTQYF
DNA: TGTGCCAGCAGTGATGCAGGGTCCCGAAGCACAGATACGCAGTATTTT

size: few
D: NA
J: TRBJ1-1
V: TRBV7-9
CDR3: CASSLADRRNTEAFF
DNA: TGTGCCAGCAGCTTAGCTGACCGGAGGAACACTGAAGCTTTCTTT

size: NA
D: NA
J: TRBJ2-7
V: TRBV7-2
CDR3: CASSSFRRLSSYEQYF
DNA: TGTGCCAGCAGCTCATTTAGGAGACTTAGCTCCTACGAGCAGTACTTC

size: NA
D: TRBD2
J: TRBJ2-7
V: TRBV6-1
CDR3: CASSEQLAGAYEQYF
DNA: TGTGCCAGCAGTGAACAGTTAGCGGGGGCGTACGAGCAGTACTTC

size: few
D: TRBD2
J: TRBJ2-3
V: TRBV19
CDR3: CASSIFPAGRSTDTQYF
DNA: TGTGCCAGTAGTATATTCCCAGCGGGGAGAAGCACAGATACGCAGTATTTT

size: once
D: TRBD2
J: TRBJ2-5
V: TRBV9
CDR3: CASSVSGRETQYF
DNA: TGTGCCAGCAGCGTAAGCGGGAGAGAGACCCAGTACTTC

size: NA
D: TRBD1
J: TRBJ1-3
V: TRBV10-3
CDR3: CAISESPARGQGFGNTIYF
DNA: TGTGCCATCAGTGAGTCGCCGGCTCGTGGACAGGGGTTCGGAAACACCATATATTTT

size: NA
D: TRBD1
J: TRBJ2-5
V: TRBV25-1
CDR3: CASSRGGQGETQYF
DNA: TGTGCCAGCAGCCGAGGGGGACAGGGAGAGACCCAGTACTTC

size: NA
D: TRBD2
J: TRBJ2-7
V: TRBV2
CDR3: CASSTSGPYEQYF
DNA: TGTGCCAGCAGTACTAGCGGACCGTACGAGCAGTACTTC

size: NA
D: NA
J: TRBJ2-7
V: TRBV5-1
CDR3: CASSRRAGPESYEQYF
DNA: TGCGCCAGCAGCCGTCGTGCGGGTCCGGAGTCCTACGAGCAGTACTTC

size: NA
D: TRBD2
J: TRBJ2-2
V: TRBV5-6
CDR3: CASSLALAGGPGELFF
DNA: TGTGCCAGCAGCTTGGCCCTAGCGGGAGGACCCGGGGAGCTGTTTTTT

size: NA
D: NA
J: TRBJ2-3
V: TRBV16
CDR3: CASSQRSTDTQYF
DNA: TGTGCCAGCAGCCAACGTAGCACAGATACGCAGTATTTT

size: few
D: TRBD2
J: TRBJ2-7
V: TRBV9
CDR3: CASSDKNSGSSSYEQYF
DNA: TGTGCCAGCAGCGACAAAAATAGCGGGAGCAGCTCCTACGAGCAGTACTTC

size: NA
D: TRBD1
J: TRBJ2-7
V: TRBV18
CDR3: CASSPGTGPYEQYF
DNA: TGTGCCAGCTCACCAGGGACAGGGCCCTACGAGCAGTACTTC

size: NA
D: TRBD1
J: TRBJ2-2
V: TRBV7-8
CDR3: CASSRDRGRTGELFF
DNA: TGTGCCAGCAGTCGGGACAGGGGGCGGACCGGGGAGCTGTTTTTT

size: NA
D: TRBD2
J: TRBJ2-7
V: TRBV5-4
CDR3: CASSPIGLGDEQYF
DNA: TGTGCCAGCAGCCCGATAGGACTAGGGGACGAGCAGTACTTC

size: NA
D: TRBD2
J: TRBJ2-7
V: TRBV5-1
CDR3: CASSPRVGSGSGNHEQYF
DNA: TGCGCCAGCAGCCCCAGGGTCGGGAGCGGGAGTGGGAACCACGAGCAGTACTTC

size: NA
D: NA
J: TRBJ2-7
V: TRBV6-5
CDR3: CASSYSGAQREQYF
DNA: TGTGCCAGCAGTTACAGCGGAGCTCAAAGGGAGCAGTACTTC

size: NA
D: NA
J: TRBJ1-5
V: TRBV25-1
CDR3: CASSVGGGGGNQPQHF
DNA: TGTGCCAGCAGTGTGGGGGGGGGAGGGGGCAATCAGCCCCAGCATTTT

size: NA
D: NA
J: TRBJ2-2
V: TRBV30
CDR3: CAWKGGVTGELFF
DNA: TGTGCCTGGAAAGGGGGAGTGACCGGGGAGCTGTTTTTT

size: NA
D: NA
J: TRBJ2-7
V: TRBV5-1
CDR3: CASSSSGLPSEQYF
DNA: TGCGCCAGCAGCTCGTCGGGACTCCCGAGCGAGCAGTACTTC

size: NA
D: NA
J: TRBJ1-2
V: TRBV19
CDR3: CASSTPAPDGYTF
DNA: TGTGCCAGTAGTACACCCGCCCCGGATGGCTACACCTTC

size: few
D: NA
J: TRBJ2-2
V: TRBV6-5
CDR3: CASSLEQNTGELFF
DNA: TGTGCCAGCAGCCTAGAACAGAACACCGGGGAGCTGTTTTTT

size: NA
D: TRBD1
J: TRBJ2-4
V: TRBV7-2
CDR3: CASSRDRGKNIQYF
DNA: TGTGCCAGCAGCCGAGACAGGGGGAAAAACATTCAGTACTTC

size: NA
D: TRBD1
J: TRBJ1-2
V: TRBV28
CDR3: CASWDPGQIDYGYTF
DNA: TGTGCCAGCTGGGATCCGGGACAGATAGACTATGGCTACACCTTC

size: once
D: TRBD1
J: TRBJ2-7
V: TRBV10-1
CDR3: CASGGGQGDEQYF
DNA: TGCGCCAGCGGAGGGGGACAGGGCGACGAGCAGTACTTC

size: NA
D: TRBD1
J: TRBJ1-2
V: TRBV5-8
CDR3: CASSHDRGDGYTF
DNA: TGTGCCAGCAGCCATGACAGGGGGGATGGCTACACCTTC

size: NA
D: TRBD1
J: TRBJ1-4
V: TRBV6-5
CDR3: CASSDRGRGLFF
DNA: TGTGCCAGCAGCGACAGGGGGAGGGGACTGTTTTTT

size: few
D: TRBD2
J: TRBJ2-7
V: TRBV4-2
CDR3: CASSHRREGTYEQYF
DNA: TGTGCCAGCAGCCACCGGCGGGAGGGAACCTACGAGCAGTACTTC